Reported below is one T cell receptor beta chain. This entry comes from a study of blood T cell repertoires in COVID-19. About the study: Acute and convalescent COVID-19 samples came from the United States, Italy and Spain. Sample material is recorded as cDNA or gDNA derived from T cells, B-cell-depleted T cells, or PBMCs.

How the authors handled the data: Estimated nucleated cell counts came from reference gene primer amplification. The assay was immunoSEQ multiplex PCR, and TCRdb's table has in-frame clones only and misses some. The V and J calls and clone size come from that table; D and trimming were worked out from the DNA. The repertoire includes about 180,000 clones, more than 65% of them detected once, and about 10% sits in the top ten. V was clipped by 2 bases and J by 8 bases; unmatched bases: 6. The CDR3 totals 14 residues. Germline CDR1 reads SGHNT; CDR2 reads YYREEE (reference sequence). The clonotype originates from a woman of 80 years or more with active or convalescent COVID-19. V and J are TRBV5-4 and TRBJ2-1; the match to TRBD2 covers 8 bases. The sequencing sample was made of peripheral blood. CDR3 sequence: CASSFRGGIDEQFF. In DNA form, the CDR3 reads TGTGCCAGCAGCTTCCGCGGGGGGATCGATGAGCAGTTCTTC.